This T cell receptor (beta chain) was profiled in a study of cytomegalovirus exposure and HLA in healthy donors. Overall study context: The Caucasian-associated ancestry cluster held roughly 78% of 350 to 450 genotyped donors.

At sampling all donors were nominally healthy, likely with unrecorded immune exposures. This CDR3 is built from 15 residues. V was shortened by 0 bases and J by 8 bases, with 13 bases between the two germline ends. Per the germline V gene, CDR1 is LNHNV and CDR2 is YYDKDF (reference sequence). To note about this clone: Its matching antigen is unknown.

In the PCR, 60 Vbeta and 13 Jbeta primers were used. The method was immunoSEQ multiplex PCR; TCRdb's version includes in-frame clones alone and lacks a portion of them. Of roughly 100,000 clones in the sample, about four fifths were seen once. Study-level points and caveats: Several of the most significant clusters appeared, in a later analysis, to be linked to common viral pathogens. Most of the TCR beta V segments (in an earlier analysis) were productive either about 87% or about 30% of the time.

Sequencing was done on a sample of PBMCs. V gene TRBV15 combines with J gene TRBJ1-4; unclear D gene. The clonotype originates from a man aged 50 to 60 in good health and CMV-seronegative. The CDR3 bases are TGTGCCACCAGCAGAGATCGAGGGTTGGGGGAAAAACTGTTTTTT. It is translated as CATSRDRGLGEKLFF.